The rows below give T cell receptor beta chains drawn from one sample of a study of post-analysis software for immune sequencing data. MiXCR, run by TCRdb on the PCR reads, gives a single entry per CDR3 protein. This table holds about 540,000 distinct CDR3 sequences, 30% to 40% found once. Material for sequencing was blood. The receptors shown here come from a girl aged 2-17 years with multiple sclerosis. The CDR3 runs from the conserved cysteine through the conserved F or W. D genes are given only for firm matches. The listing skips clone size in some rows; elsewhere it reads once, few, many or a size class.

v_call	clone_size	j_call	d_call	cdr3_aa	cdr3_nt
TRBV27	.	TRBJ2-3	TRBD2	CASSLYGGATDTQYF	TGTGCCAGCAGTCTATACGGGGGGGCAACAGATACGCAGTATTTT
TRBV6-5	.	TRBJ2-6	.	CASSSDSVSGANVRTF	TGTGCCAGCAGTTCTGACAGCGTCTCTGGGGCCAACGTCCGGACTTTC
TRBV4-2	.	TRBJ2-6	TRBD1	CASSGRDRGSGANVLTF	TGTGCCAGCAGCGGCCGGGACAGGGGCTCTGGGGCCAACGTCCTGACTTTC
TRBV7-2	.	TRBJ2-5	TRBD2	CASRPSGVSETQYF	TGTGCCAGCAGACCTAGCGGGGTGAGCGAGACCCAGTACTTC
TRBV5-5	.	TRBJ1-2	TRBD1	CASSGPDRGRERGCTF	TGTGCCAGCAGCGGTCCCGACAGGGGGCGCGAACGTGGCTGCACCTTC
TRBV10-3	few	TRBJ1-2	.	CAISRNLLTALGYGYTF	TGTGCCATCAGCAGAAATCTACTGACAGCTCTGGGATATGGCTACACCTTC
TRBV5-1	.	TRBJ2-5	TRBD2	CASGPGTSGQETQYF	TGCGCCAGCGGGCCCGGGACTAGCGGCCAAGAGACCCAGTACTTC
TRBV29-1	.	TRBJ2-5	.	CSERPMYQETQYF	TGCAGCGAACGACCGATGTACCAAGAGACCCAGTACTTC
TRBV6-6	.	TRBJ2-5	TRBD1	CASSYASDRAYQETQYF	TGTGCCAGCAGTTACGCGTCGGACAGGGCCTACCAAGAGACCCAGTACTTC
TRBV6-4	many	TRBJ2-3	TRBD2	CASSLAGGNTDTQYF	TGTGCCAGCAGCCTAGCGGGGGGAAACACAGATACGCAGTATTTT
TRBV7-2	.	TRBJ2-1	.	CASSLYGGFSYNEQFF	TGTGCCAGCAGCTTATATGGGGGGTTCTCCTACAATGAGCAGTTCTTC
TRBV12-3/TRBV12-4	few	TRBJ2-7	.	CASSLHEKSYEQYF	TGTGCCAGCAGCTTACACGAAAAGAGCTACGAGCAGTACTTC
TRBV29-1	few	TRBJ1-5	.	CSVEVRGDQPQHF	TGCAGCGTTGAAGTGCGGGGGGATCAGCCCCAGCATTTT
TRBV7-2	.	TRBJ2-1	TRBD2	CASSQNGRGSRDEQFF	TGTGCCAGCAGCCAGAACGGGCGGGGGTCGAGGGATGAGCAGTTCTTC
TRBV20-1	.	TRBJ1-6	.	CSPGPYPANSPLHF	TGCAGTCCAGGGCCATACCCTGCAAATTCACCCCTCCACTTT
TRBV2	few	TRBJ2-3	TRBD2	CASRGGGGADTQYF	TGTGCCAGCAGGGGCGGGGGAGGCGCAGATACGCAGTATTTT
TRBV13	few	TRBJ1-6	TRBD1	CASSSGQSSYNSPLHF	TGTGCCAGCAGCTCGGGACAGAGCTCCTATAATTCACCCCTCCACTTT
TRBV11-2	.	TRBJ2-3	TRBD2	CASRKAGNPDTQYF	TGTGCCAGCAGAAAAGCGGGGAATCCAGATACGCAGTATTTT
TRBV6-1	few	TRBJ1-2	.	CASSEEVLRFGYTF	TGTGCCAGCAGTGAAGAGGTCCTCCGTTTTGGCTACACCTTC
TRBV18	few	TRBJ2-7	TRBD1	CASSQRQGEKEQYF	TGTGCCAGCTCACAGCGACAGGGGGAGAAGGAGCAGTACTTC
TRBV2	.	TRBJ2-3	TRBD1	CASRQGIITDTQYF	TGTGCCAGCAGACAGGGGATAATCACAGATACGCAGTATTTT
TRBV28	.	TRBJ2-5	TRBD1	CASSTQGAAKETQYF	TGTGCCAGCAGCACTCAGGGGGCCGCGAAAGAGACCCAGTACTTC
TRBV5-1	few	TRBJ2-5	.	CASSLRFPETQYF	TGCGCCAGCAGCTTGCGATTTCCGGAGACCCAGTACTTC
TRBV6-1	few	TRBJ1-5	TRBD1	CASSSQGGYQPQHF	TGTGCCAGCAGTAGTCAGGGGGGGTATCAGCCCCAGCATTTT
TRBV3-1	.	TRBJ2-6	.	CASSPGVGWANVLTF	TGTGCCAGCAGCCCAGGCGTAGGATGGGCCAACGTCCTGACTTTC
TRBV25-1	.	TRBJ1-2	TRBD1	CASSESTGGYGYTF	TGTGCCAGCAGTGAATCAACAGGGGGGTATGGCTACACCTTC